The clone carrying this TCR beta chain was counted at least ten times. Its cognate antigen is unknown. An end of the junction differs from the germline gene, which may be a read error. The CDR3 contains 12 residues. Per the germline V gene, CDR1 is KGHSH and CDR2 is LQKENI. This sample was included in a study of T-cell reconstitution after alpha-beta-depleted transplantation in children. Overall study findings and caveats: T cells produced anew were the main source of T-cell counts and diversity one year after transplant.

Using unique molecular identifiers, the investigators prepared the TCRbeta library. In TCRdb, the PCR reads were re-called with MiXCR into one record per CDR3 protein. The table includes about 260,000 distinct CDR3 sequences, around 10% detected once. The TCR originated in a male patient under 10 years old who had a stem cell transplant for chronic granulomatous disease, so the T cells may come from the graft donor. This rearrangement joins TRBV18 to TRBJ1-2, with D unresolved. This material consisted of peripheral blood, taken 180 days after TCRalphabeta/CD19-depleted stem cell transplant. CDR3 amino acids: CASSPESGKSAF. CDR3 DNA: TGTGCCAGCTCACCAGAGTCGGGGAAATCGGCCTTC.